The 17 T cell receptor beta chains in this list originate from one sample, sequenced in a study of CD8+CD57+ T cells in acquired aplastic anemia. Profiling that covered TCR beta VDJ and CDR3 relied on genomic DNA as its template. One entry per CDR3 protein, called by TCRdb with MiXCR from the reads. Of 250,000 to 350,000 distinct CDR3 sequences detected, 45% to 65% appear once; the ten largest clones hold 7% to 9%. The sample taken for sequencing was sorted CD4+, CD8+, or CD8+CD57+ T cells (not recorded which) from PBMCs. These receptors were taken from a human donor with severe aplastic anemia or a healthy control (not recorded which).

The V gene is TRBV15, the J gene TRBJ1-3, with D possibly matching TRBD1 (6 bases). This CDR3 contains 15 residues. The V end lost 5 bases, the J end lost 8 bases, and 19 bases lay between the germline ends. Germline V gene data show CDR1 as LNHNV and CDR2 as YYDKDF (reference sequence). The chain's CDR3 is CATSGQRDKVDTIYF. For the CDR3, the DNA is TGTGCCACCAGCGGTCAAAGGGACAAAGTAGACACCATATATTTT.

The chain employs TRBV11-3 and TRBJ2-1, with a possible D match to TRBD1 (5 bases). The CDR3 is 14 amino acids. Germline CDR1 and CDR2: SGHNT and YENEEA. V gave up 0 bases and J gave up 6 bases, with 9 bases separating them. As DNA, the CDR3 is TGTGCCAGCAGCTTAGATCATGGGGCCAATGAGCAGTTCTTC. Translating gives CASSLDHGANEQFF. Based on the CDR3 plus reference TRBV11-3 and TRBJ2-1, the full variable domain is EAGVVQSPRYKIIEKKQPVAFWCNPISGHNTLYWYLQNLGQGPELLIRYENEEAVDDSQLPKDRFSAERLKGVDSTLKIQPAELGDSAVYLCASSLDHGANEQFFGPGTRLTVL.

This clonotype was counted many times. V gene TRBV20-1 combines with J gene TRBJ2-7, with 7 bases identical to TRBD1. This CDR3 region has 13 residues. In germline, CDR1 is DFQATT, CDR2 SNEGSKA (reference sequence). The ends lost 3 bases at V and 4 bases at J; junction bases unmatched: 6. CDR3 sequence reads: CSARGDRDYEQYV. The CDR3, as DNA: TGCAGTGCTAGGGGTGACAGGGATTACGAGCAGTACGTC.

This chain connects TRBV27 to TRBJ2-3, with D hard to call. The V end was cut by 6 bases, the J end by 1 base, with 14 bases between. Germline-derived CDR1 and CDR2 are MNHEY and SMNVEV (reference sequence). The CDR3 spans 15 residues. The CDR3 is CASSLVAVGTDTQYF. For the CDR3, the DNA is TGTGCCAGCAGCTTAGTGGCAGTCGGCACAGATACGCAGTATTTT.

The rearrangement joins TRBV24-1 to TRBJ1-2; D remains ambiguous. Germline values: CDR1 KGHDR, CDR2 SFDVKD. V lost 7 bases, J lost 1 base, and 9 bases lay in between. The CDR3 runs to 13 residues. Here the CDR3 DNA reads TGTGCCACCAGGGTACCGAGTAACTATGGCTACACCTTC. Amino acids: CATRVPSNYGYTF.

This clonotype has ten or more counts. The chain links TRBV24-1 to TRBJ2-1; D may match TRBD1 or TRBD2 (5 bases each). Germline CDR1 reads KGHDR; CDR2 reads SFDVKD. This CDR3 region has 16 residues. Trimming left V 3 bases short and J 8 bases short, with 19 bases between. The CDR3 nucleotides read TGTGCCACCAGTGATCCTGTAGCGCTCGGGGCCGATGAGCAGTTCTTC. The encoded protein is CATSDPVALGADEQFF.

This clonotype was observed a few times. The CDR3 DNA reads TGTGCCAGCAGCCAAGACCGGGGGTTTTCCCCCCATGAGCAGTTCTTC. Translated, it gives CASSQDRGFSPHEQFF. V is TRBV3-1 and J is TRBJ2-1, with D possibly matching TRBD2 (6 bases). The CDR3 contains 16 residues. Trimming removed 0 bases from V and 8 bases from J, with 17 bases in between. CDR1 is LGHDT and CDR2 is YNNKEL in the germline V gene (reference sequence).

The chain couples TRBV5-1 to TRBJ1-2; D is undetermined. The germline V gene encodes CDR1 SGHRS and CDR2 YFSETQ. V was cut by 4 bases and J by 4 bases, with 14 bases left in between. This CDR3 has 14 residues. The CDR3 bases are TGCGCCAGCAGCCCAGACGGACGGTCCTATGGCTACACCTTC. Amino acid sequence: CASSPDGRSYGYTF.

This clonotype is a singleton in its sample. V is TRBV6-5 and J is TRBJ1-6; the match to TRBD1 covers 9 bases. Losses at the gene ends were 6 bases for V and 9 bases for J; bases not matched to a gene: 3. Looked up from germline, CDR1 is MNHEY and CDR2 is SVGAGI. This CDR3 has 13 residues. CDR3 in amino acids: CASRSTGGSPLHF. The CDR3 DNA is TGTGCCAGCAGGTCGACAGGGGGTTCACCCCTCCACTTT.

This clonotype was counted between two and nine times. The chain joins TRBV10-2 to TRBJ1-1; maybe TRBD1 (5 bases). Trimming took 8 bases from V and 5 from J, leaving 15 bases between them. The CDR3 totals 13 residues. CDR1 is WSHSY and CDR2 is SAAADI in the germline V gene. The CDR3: CASGGRGGTEAFF. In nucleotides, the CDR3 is TGCGCCAGCGGGGGACGGGGCGGGACTGAAGCTTTCTTT.

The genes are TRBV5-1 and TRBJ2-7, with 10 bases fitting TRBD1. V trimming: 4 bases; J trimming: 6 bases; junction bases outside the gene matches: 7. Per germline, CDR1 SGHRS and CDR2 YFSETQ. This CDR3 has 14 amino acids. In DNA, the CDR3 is TGCGCCAGCAGCGCCACCGGGACAGGGGCCGAGCAGTACTTC. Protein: CASSATGTGAEQYF. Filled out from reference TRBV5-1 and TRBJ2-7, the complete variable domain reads KAGVTQTPRYLIKTRGQQVTLSCSPISGHRSVSWYQQTPGQGLQFLFEYFSETQRNKGNFPGRFSGRQFSNSRSEMNVSTLELGDSALYLCASSATGTGAEQYFGPGTRLTVT.

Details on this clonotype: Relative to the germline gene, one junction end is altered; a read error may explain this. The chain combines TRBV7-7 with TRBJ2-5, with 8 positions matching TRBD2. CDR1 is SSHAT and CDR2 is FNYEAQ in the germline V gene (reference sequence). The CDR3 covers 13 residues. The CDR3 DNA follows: TGTGCTAGCAGCCCGGGAGGGCTCGAGACCCAGTACTTC. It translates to CASSPGGLETQYF.

The CDR3 DNA reads TGCAGTGGTACAGACGTGGGTAGGTGGGCTTTCTTT. Residues: CSGTDVGRWAFF. The chain carries TRBV20-1 and TRBJ1-1; D call uncertain. CDR3 size: 12 residues. The germline V gene has CDR1 DFQATT and CDR2 SNEGSKA (reference sequence). The ends were cut back, 7 bases at V and 11 bases at J, with 20 bases in the middle.

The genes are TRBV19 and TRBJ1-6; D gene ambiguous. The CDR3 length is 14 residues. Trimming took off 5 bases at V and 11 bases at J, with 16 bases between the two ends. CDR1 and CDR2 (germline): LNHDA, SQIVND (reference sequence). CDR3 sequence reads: CASSVQTSGPPLHF. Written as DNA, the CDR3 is TGTGCCAGTAGTGTTCAGACTAGCGGGCCACCCCTCCACTTT.

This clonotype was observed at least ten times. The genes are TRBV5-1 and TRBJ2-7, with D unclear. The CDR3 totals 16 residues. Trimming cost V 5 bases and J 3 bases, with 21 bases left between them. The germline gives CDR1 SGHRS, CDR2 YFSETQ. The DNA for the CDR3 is TGCGCCAGCAGAGGGCCAGCGAACCCCGGGCACTACGAGCAGTACTTC. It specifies CASRGPANPGHYEQYF.

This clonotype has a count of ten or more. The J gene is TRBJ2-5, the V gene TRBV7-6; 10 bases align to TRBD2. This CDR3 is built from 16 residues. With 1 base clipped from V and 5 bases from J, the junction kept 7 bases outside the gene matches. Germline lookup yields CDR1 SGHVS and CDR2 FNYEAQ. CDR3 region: CASSLGLAGAWETQYF. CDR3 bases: TGTGCCAGCAGCTTAGGGCTAGCGGGGGCCTGGGAGACCCAGTACTTC. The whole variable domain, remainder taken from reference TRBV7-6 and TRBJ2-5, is GAGVSQSPRYKVTKRGQDVALRCDPISGHVSLYWYRQALGQGPEFLTYFNYEAQQDKSGLPNDRFSAERPEGSISTLTIQRTEQRDSAMYRCASSLGLAGAWETQYFGPGTRLLVL.

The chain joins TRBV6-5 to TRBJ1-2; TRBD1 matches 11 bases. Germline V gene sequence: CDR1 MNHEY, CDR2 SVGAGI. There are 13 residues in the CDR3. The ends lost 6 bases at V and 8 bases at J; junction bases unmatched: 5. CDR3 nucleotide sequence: TGTGCCAGCAGGTCGGGACAGGGGGGCGGCTACACCTTC. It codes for CASRSGQGGGYTF.